A single sample gave rise to the 17 T cell receptor beta chains below, sequenced in a study of shared clonotypes between healthy human individuals. TCRdb's copy holds only in-frame clones and misses some; the assay was immunoSEQ multiplex PCR. The table has roughly 490,000 clones, approximately 79% seen once; the top ten hold approximately 12%. Sequencing was done on a sample of PBMCs. These receptors all come from a woman aged 40 to 49 in good health. Some clones in this sample may be carry-over from other donors' samples.

To note about this clone: Just one base apart from a much larger clone, this may be a read error. This sample includes further DNA sequences coding for the same CDR3. This chain uses TRBV29-1 with TRBJ2-7, with a weak D call TRBD2 (5 bases). The ends were cut back, 6 bases at V and 3 bases at J, with 12 bases in the middle. Germline CDR1 SQVTM, CDR2 ANQGSEA. The CDR3 is made up of 12 amino acids. The CDR3: CSVYAGGYEQYF. CDR3 DNA sequence: TGCAGCGTCTACGCGGGTGGCTACGAGCAGTACTTC.

The chain couples TRBV19 to TRBJ1-1; D uncertain. This CDR3 has 14 amino acids. Germline V gives CDR1 LNHDA, CDR2 SQIVND (reference sequence). The V and J ends lost 1 base and 2 bases respectively, with 8 bases between them. CDR3 amino acids: CASSIVPENTEAFF. DNA for the CDR3: TGTGCCAGTAGTATAGTTCCAGAAAACACTGAAGCTTTCTTT. Full variable domain (remainder filled in from reference TRBV19 and TRBJ1-1): DGGITQSPKYLFRKEGQNVTLSCEQNLNHDAMYWYRQDPGQGLRLIYYSQIVNDFQKGDIAEGYSVSREKKESFPLTVTSAQKNPTAFYLCASSIVPENTEAFFGQGTRLTVV.

This rearrangement joins TRBV30 to TRBJ1-1; no reliable D call. V was cut by 4 bases and J by 1 base, with 7 bases left in between. CDR1 is GTSNPN and CDR2 is SVGIG in the germline V gene (reference sequence). The CDR3 runs 12 residues. Here the CDR3 reads CAWKRANTEAFF. Written as DNA, the CDR3 is TGTGCCTGGAAAAGGGCGAACACTGAAGCTTTCTTT.

V usage is TRBV10-1 and J usage is TRBJ2-5; 7 bases are a match to TRBD1. J lost 7 bases, V lost 2 bases, and 22 bases had no gene match. The CDR3 covers 19 residues. CDR1 and CDR2 from the germline V gene are WNHNN and SYGVQD (reference sequence). Here the CDR3 reads CASSELTFIEQGPDWTQYF. CDR3 nucleotides: TGCGCCAGCAGTGAGCTAACCTTTATTGAACAGGGGCCTGACTGGACCCAGTACTTC.

J is TRBJ2-7 and V is TRBV28; no clear D. This CDR3 is built from 11 residues. Between the trimmed V and J ends, which lost 6 bases and 4 bases, there was a span of 7 bases. Germline CDR1 reads MDHEN; CDR2 reads SYDVKM. The CDR3 bases are TGTGCCAGCAGGGCCTGGTACGAGCAGTACTTC. Translating gives CASRAWYEQYF.

The J gene is TRBJ2-5, the V gene TRBV27, with a possible D match to TRBD1 (6 bases). The CDR3 covers 15 residues. Germline V gene lookup returns CDR1 MNHEY and CDR2 SMNVEV (reference sequence). V was shortened by 3 bases and J by 5 bases, with 16 bases between the two germline ends. The CDR3 DNA reads TGTGCCAGCAGTTTTTGGGACATGGTTGGGGAGACCCAGTACTTC. Translating gives CASSFWDMVGETQYF.

J is TRBJ1-2 and V is TRBV19; D might be TRBD1 (5 bases). The germline V gene encodes CDR1 LNHDA and CDR2 SQIVND (reference sequence). V was shortened by 6 bases and J by 1 base, with 15 bases between the two germline ends. This CDR3 region has 15 residues. The CDR3 loop reads CASRPLGQHNYGYTF. CDR3 bases: TGTGCCAGTAGACCCCTGGGGCAACATAACTATGGCTACACCTTC. The complete variable domain, with remaining parts taken from reference TRBV19 and TRBJ1-2, reads DGGITQSPKYLFRKEGQNVTLSCEQNLNHDAMYWYRQDPGQGLRLIYYSQIVNDFQKGDIAEGYSVSREKKESFPLTVTSAQKNPTAFYLCASRPLGQHNYGYTFGSGTRLTVV.

This clone was recorded once. This chain links TRBV28 with TRBJ1-6; D not resolved. The V end was cut by 3 bases, the J end by 11 bases, with 8 bases between. The CDR3 totals 12 residues. Per the germline V gene, CDR1 is MDHEN and CDR2 is SYDVKM. The CDR3 DNA reads as TGTGCCAGCAGTTTGCCCGTTCCACCCCTCCACTTT. This encodes CASSLPVPPLHF.

The V gene is TRBV5-6, the J gene TRBJ2-1, with a weak D call TRBD1 (6 bases). The germline gives CDR1 SGHDT, CDR2 YYEEEE. The CDR3 covers 16 residues. V lost 4 bases and J lost 4, with 18 bases in between. The CDR3 nucleotides read TGTGCCAGCAGCACGGACAGAACGACCGTATACAATGAGCAGTTCTTC. This sequence encodes CASSTDRTTVYNEQFF.

Regarding this clone: A far larger clone differs by one base, so this is likely a read error. This specimen includes other DNA sequences encoding the same CDR3. The CDR3 nucleotides read TGCGCCAGCAGCTTGGCGGGGCGGAACACTGAAGCTTTCTTT. Residues: CASSLAGRNTEAFF. This chain uses TRBV5-1 with TRBJ1-1, with D perhaps TRBD1 (5 bases). V lost 0 bases and J 1 base, leaving 7 bases between the germline ends. CDR1 is SGHRS, CDR2 YFSETQ, per germline. There are 14 residues in the CDR3.

This chain joins TRBV25-1 and TRBJ1-1; D gene uncertain. This CDR3 is built from 15 residues. Germline values: CDR1 MGHDK, CDR2 SYGVNS. V lost 0 bases and J 8 bases, leaving 16 bases between the germline ends. DNA of the CDR3: TGTGCCAGCAGTGAATACTCCCCAGTGGGAGGGGAAGCTTTCTTT. Its translation is CASSEYSPVGGEAFF.

This clone occurred a few times. The chain joins TRBV19 to TRBJ1-1, with 7 nucleotides matching TRBD1. V trimming: 4 bases; J trimming: 0 bases; junction bases outside the gene matches: 2. The CDR3 runs 14 residues. The V gene's germline CDR1 is LNHDA and CDR2 SQIVND (reference sequence). The CDR3 is CASSRGTVNTEAFF. The CDR3 DNA reads TGTGCCAGTAGTAGAGGGACAGTGAACACTGAAGCTTTCTTT.

In its sample, this clone was seen many times. The V call is TRBV19, the J call TRBJ1-1; D is possibly TRBD1 (5 bases). Germline CDR1 and CDR2: LNHDA and SQIVND (reference sequence). Trimming pared 8 bases from V and 2 bases from J, leaving 15 bases between. The CDR3 is made up of 14 amino acids. CDR3 loop: CASRGGATNTEAFF. The CDR3 region has the DNA TGTGCCAGTCGAGGCGGGGCTACTAACACTGAAGCTTTCTTT.

This rearrangement joins TRBV10-2 to TRBJ2-7; D is unclear. From germline, CDR1 is WSHSY and CDR2 SAAADI. The CDR3 sequence is 8 residues long. Trimming removed 2 bases from V and 10 bases from J, with 0 bases in between. The chain's CDR3 is CASSEQYF. The CDR3 nucleotides are TGCGCCAGCAGTGAGCAGTACTTC.

This clone occurred a few times. The chain uses TRBV6-1 and TRBJ2-7, with D tentatively TRBD2 (5 bases). CDR3 length: 13 residues. CDR1 and CDR2 from the germline V gene are MNHNS and SASEGT. Trimming stripped 8 bases from V and 0 bases from J, with 11 bases between. The CDR3 coding sequence is TGTGCCAGCGCCAGCGGTTTCTCCTACGAGCAGTACTTC. The encoded protein is CASASGFSYEQYF.

The chain recombines TRBV7-2 with TRBJ2-5; no clear D. This CDR3 has 12 residues. Per the germline V gene, CDR1 is SGHTA and CDR2 is FQGNSA. Trimming pared 4 bases from V and 5 bases from J, leaving 8 bases between. CDR3 DNA sequence: TGTGCCAGCAGCTCGAGGTCGGAGACCCAGTACTTC. This sequence encodes CASSSRSETQYF.

The V call is TRBV5-1, the J call TRBJ2-1; 7 bases map to TRBD2. Per the germline V gene, CDR1 is SGHRS and CDR2 is YFSETQ. The CDR3 runs to 15 residues. The V and J ends lost 0 bases and 3 bases, in that order; junction bases with no gene match: 3. CDR3 DNA: TGCGCCAGCAGCTTGGGTAGCGGGTTCTACAATGAGCAGTTCTTC. This codes for CASSLGSGFYNEQFF.